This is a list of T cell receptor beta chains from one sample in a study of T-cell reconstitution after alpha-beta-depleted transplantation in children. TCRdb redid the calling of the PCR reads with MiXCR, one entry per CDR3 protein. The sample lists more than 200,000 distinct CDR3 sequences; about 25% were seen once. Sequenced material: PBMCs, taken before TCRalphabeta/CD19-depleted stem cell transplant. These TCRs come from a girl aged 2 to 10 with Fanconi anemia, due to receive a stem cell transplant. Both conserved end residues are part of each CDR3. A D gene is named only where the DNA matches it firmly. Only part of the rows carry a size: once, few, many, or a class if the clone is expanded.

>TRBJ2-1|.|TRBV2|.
CASSEAVSPPNEQFF
TGTGCCAGCAGTGAAGCTGTCTCGCCCCCTAATGAGCAGTTCTTC
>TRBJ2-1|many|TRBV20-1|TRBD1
CSAVDRGRFSSYNEQFF
TGCAGTGCTGTAGACAGGGGGCGTTTTTCCTCCTACAATGAGCAGTTCTTC
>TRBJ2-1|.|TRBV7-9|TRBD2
CASSLGAGVLNEQFF
TGTGCCAGCAGCTTAGGGGCGGGAGTGTTGAATGAGCAGTTCTTC
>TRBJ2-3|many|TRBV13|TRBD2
CASSLSGRAGVTDTQYF
TGTGCCAGCAGCCTGAGCGGGAGGGCCGGTGTAACAGATACGCAGTATTTT
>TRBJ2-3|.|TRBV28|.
CATLYHLQGTDTQYF
TGTGCCACCCTATACCACCTACAGGGCACAGATACGCAGTATTTT
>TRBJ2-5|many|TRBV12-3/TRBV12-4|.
CASSSAASQETQYF
TGTGCCAGCAGTTCCGCCGCTAGCCAAGAGACCCAGTACTTC
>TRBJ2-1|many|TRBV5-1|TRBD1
CASSPTGVHEQFF
TGCGCCAGCAGCCCGACAGGGGTCCATGAGCAGTTCTTC
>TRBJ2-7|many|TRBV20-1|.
CSAIVADGGGLFYEQYF
TGCAGTGCGATAGTCGCCGACGGAGGAGGGCTATTTTACGAGCAGTACTTC
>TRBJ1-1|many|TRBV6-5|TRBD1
CASSWTGRNTEAFF
TGTGCCAGCAGTTGGACAGGGAGGAACACTGAAGCTTTCTTT
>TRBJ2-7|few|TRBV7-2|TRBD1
CASSWTGTHEQYF
TGTGCCAGCAGCTGGACAGGGACTCACGAGCAGTACTTC
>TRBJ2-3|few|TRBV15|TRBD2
CATRPSGASTDTQYF
TGTGCCACCCGACCTAGCGGGGCTAGCACAGATACGCAGTATTTT
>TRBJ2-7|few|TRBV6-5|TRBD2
CASSPSTSGGGVSYEQYF
TGTGCCAGCAGTCCCTCGACTAGCGGGGGGGGAGTGTCCTACGAGCAGTACTTC
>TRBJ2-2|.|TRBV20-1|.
CSARGRRGTGELFF
TGCAGTGCTAGAGGGCGTAGGGGCACCGGGGAGCTGTTTTTT
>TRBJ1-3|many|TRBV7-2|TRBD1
CASSRQGNSGNTIYF
TGTGCCAGCAGCCGACAGGGGAACTCTGGAAACACCATATATTTT
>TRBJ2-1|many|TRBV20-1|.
CSARDQSGRSSYNEQFF
TGCAGTGCTAGAGATCAGAGCGGCAGAAGCTCCTACAATGAGCAGTTCTTC
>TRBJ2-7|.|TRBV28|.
CASSLSQSYEQYF
TGTGCCAGCAGTTTATCCCAATCCTACGAGCAGTACTTC
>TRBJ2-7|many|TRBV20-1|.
CSAGGAGRFYEQYF
TGCAGTGCAGGCGGGGCGGGAAGGTTTTACGAGCAGTACTTC
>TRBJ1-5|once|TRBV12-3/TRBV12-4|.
CASSPGNQPQHF
TGTGCCAGCAGCCCCGGGAATCAGCCCCAGCATTTT
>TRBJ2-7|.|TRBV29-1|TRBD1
CSVEGTGTTYEQYF
TGCAGCGTTGAAGGGACAGGAACTACCTACGAGCAGTACTTC
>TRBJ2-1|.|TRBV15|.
CATSRGGPGKVISSYNEQFF
TGTGCCACCAGCAGAGGAGGTCCAGGGAAGGTAATTAGCTCCTACAATGAGCAGTTCTTC
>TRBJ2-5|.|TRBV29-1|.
CSVEFGAQETQYF
TGCAGCGTTGAATTTGGGGCTCAAGAGACCCAGTACTTC
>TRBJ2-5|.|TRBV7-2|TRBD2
CASSLAGTSTETQYF
TGTGCCAGCAGCTTAGCCGGGACTAGTACGGAGACCCAGTACTTC
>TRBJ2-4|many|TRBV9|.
CASSVGAKNIQYF
TGTGCCAGCAGCGTGGGGGCCAAAAACATTCAGTACTTC
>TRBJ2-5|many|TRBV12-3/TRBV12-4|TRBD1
CASSNPRQGRGETQYF
TGTGCCAGCAGTAATCCTCGACAGGGACGGGGAGAGACCCAGTACTTC
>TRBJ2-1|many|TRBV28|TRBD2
CASSSLGLAGGSYNEQFF
TGTGCCAGCAGTTCCCTGGGACTAGCGGGAGGGTCCTACAATGAGCAGTTCTTC
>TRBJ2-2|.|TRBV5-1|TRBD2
CASTPTLPGLAGGKGTGELFF
TGCGCCAGCACTCCGACTCTTCCGGGACTAGCGGGAGGGAAAGGCACCGGGGAGCTGTTTTTT
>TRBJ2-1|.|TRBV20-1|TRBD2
CSARVLAGGGEQFF
TGCAGTGCTAGAGTTCTAGCGGGGGGGGGTGAGCAGTTCTTC
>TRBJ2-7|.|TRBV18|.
CASSPRLQDYEQYF
TGTGCCAGCTCACCACGTCTGCAGGATTACGAGCAGTACTTC
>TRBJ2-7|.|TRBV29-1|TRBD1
CSVVQGAGYEQYF
TGCAGCGTCGTACAGGGGGCAGGCTACGAGCAGTACTTC
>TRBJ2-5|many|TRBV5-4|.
CASSLTLGSQETQYF
TGTGCCAGCAGCTTAACCCTCGGGAGCCAAGAGACCCAGTACTTC
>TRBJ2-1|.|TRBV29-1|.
CSVNLVDEQFF
TGCAGCGTCAACCTCGTCGATGAGCAGTTCTTC
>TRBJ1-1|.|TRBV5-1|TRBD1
CASSFGTGIMNTEAFF
TGCGCCAGCAGCTTCGGGACAGGCATCATGAACACTGAAGCTTTCTTT
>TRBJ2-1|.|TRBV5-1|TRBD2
CASKLEGGTRVIYNEQFF
TGCGCCAGTAAGCTGGAAGGGGGGACTAGGGTAATCTACAATGAGCAGTTCTTC
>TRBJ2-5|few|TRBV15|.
CATSRDRSGGLFRETQYF
TGTGCCACCAGCAGAGATCGTAGTGGGGGCCTCTTTAGGGAGACCCAGTACTTC
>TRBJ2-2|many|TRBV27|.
CASSPLGTRNTGELFF
TGTGCCAGCAGCCCTCTCGGGACAAGGAACACCGGGGAGCTGTTTTTT
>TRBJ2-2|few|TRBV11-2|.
CASSLDSSVTNTGELFF
TGTGCCAGCAGCTTAGATTCTAGCGTTACGAACACCGGGGAGCTGTTTTTT
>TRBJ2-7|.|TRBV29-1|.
CSVDRFNEQYF
TGCAGCGTTGACAGGTTTAACGAGCAGTACTTC
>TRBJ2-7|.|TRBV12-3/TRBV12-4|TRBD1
CASSLGQDYEQYF
TGTGCCAGCTCGTTGGGACAGGACTACGAGCAGTACTTC
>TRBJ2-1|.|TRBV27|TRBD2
CASFGGADNEQFF
TGTGCCAGCTTCGGGGGGGCCGACAATGAGCAGTTCTTC
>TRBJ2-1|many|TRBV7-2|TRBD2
CASSLARVGLAIGEQFF
TGTGCCAGCAGCTTAGCCCGGGTGGGACTAGCTATTGGTGAGCAGTTCTTC
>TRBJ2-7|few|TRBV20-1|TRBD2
CSAARLAGSSYEQYF
TGCAGTGCTGCTAGACTAGCGGGAAGCTCCTACGAGCAGTACTTC
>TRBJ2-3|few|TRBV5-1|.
CASSLALSRADTQYF
TGCGCCAGCAGCTTGGCTCTAAGCAGGGCAGATACGCAGTATTTT
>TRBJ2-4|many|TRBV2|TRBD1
CASSETTPPGTGKNIQYF
TGTGCCAGCAGTGAGACTACCCCCCCCGGGACAGGCAAAAACATTCAGTACTTC
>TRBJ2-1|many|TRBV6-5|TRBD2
CASSYEGLVSFF
TGTGCCAGCAGTTATGAGGGACTAGTTTCGTTCTTC
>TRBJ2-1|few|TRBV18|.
CASSPTRDEQFF
TGTGCCAGCTCACCGACCAGGGATGAGCAGTTCTTC
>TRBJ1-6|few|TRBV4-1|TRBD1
CATKAGQGDFNSPLHF
TGCGCCACGAAAGCGGGACAGGGGGACTTTAATTCACCCCTCCACTTT
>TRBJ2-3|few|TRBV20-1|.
CSAEHSDTQYF
TGCAGTGCTGAACACTCAGATACGCAGTATTTT
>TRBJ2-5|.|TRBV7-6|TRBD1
CASSWDRGGETQYF
TGTGCCAGCAGTTGGGACAGGGGAGGCGAGACCCAGTACTTC
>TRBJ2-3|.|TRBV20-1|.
CSAIRLNTDTQYF
TGCAGTGCGATTCGACTAAACACAGATACGCAGTATTTT
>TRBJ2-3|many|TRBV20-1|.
CSARDWETGTDTQYF
TGCAGTGCTAGAGATTGGGAGACAGGCACAGATACGCAGTATTTT
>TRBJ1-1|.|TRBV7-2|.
CASSLERGNTEAFF
TGTGCCAGCAGCTTAGAAAGGGGGAACACTGAAGCTTTCTTT
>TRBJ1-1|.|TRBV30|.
CAWTGERQSKAFF
TGTGCCTGGACCGGCGAAAGACAGAGCAAAGCTTTCTTT
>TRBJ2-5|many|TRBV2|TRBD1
CASSFRQGLGEETQYF
TGTGCCAGCAGTTTTCGACAGGGGTTGGGAGAAGAGACCCAGTACTTC
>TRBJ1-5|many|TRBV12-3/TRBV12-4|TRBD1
CASSLQGGNQPQHF
TGTGCCAGCAGTTTACAGGGGGGGAATCAGCCCCAGCATTTT
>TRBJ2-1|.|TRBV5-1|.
CASSSDPSSYNEQFF
TGCGCCAGCAGCTCAGACCCGAGCTCCTACAATGAGCAGTTCTTC
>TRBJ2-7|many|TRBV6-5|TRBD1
CASSYPDPTGTGAYEQYF
TGTGCCAGCAGTTACCCAGACCCTACCGGGACAGGGGCCTACGAGCAGTACTTC